This T cell receptor beta chain was found in a study of T cell clonality in common variable immunodeficiency. The sample holds a few counts of this clone. Its antigen remains unknown. The CDR3 is cut off 3 residues early in the read; its end comes from the germline J gene. V dropped 3 bases and J dropped 4 bases, with 7 bases sitting between them. The CDR3 totals 13 residues. CDR1 SGHNT and CDR2 YENEEA come from the germline V gene. Libraries were prepared by immunoSEQ multiplex PCR; TCRdb keeps only in-frame clonotypes and omits some of them. The sample has around 20,000 clones, none seen only once. Findings of the study overall: Fewer deletions and N-nucleotide insertions were reportedly seen in common variable immunodeficiency TCR beta sequences.

The sequenced material came from peripheral blood mononuclear cells. This receptor was taken from a human donor with common variable immunodeficiency. This chain links TRBV11-3 with TRBJ2-1; D not resolved. The CDR3 protein is CASSFNSYNEQFF. The CDR3 bases that were read are TGTGCCAGCAGCTTCAATTCATACAATGAG.